Here is one T cell receptor (beta chain) with its context. The germline gene is not matched at one end of the junction; a read error may be the cause. The data derive from a study of quantifying T cell responses using KT2 cells. Study details: Reverse transcription used primers in the TCR alpha and beta constant regions. The second PCR ran as a qPCR until a predetermined fluorescence threshold was reached. Under optimum conditions, T4 ligation efficiency was estimated at more than 8%.

The cDNA 3' end received a ligated oligonucleotide with a UMI. An equimolar mix of RC1.1 and RC1.2 primed the beta chain across TRBC1 and TRBC2. TCRdb independently ran MiXCR on the UMI-ligation and nested PCR reads; one entry per CDR3 protein. The table shows about 33,000 distinct CDR3 sequences, with 10% occurring only once. Unfractionated PBMC were spiked with known numbers of KT2 clone cells. Germline values: CDR1 SGHTA, CDR2 FQGNSA. This CDR3 is 16 amino acids long. This receptor was identified in a human donor. Sequenced sample: PBMCs spiked with cells of the T cell clone KT2. The rearrangement links TRBV7-2 to TRBJ1-5, with a tentative D call TRBD1 (6 bases). The CDR3 bases are TGTGCCAGCAGCTTGGTGGGGGGCGCCGGCAATCAGCCCCAGAATTTT. It translates to CASSLVGGAGNQPQNF.